This TCR beta chain was recorded in a study of CD8 T cells in ankylosing spondylitis. General study results and limits: What appeared characteristic of ankylosing spondylitis blood was a TCR beta motif of fewer than ten highly homologous variants. Several of the motif variants were reported before in synovial fluid and blood from reactive arthritis. The authors found the disease-linked clones to be CD8+ and relatively rare in peripheral blood. According to the report, clones linked to the disease were significantly enriched in matched synovial fluid samples taken from ankylosing spondylitis patients.

After removal of 3 bases from V and 3 bases from J, the junction contained 7 bases not matched to a gene. CDR3 length: 15 residues. Germline assignment: CDR1 DFQATT and CDR2 SNEGSKA (reference sequence). Note on this clonotype: Antigen: not known.

It was by quantitative 5'-RACE with molecular barcodes that TCR beta libraries were made. TCRdb re-called the 5' RACE reads with MiXCR, one entry per CDR3 protein. The sample holds 700,000 to 850,000 distinct CDR3 sequences, about 11% seen once. The clonotype was recovered from a male donor with ankylosing spondylitis. Sequencing was performed on blood, either unsorted or a sorted T cell fraction (not recorded which). The chain uses TRBV20-1 and TRBJ2-1; TRBD2 aligns across 8 bases. The CDR3 here is CSARHSLAVYNEQFF. CDR3 coding DNA: TGCAGTGCTAGGCATTCACTAGCGGTCTACAATGAGCAGTTCTTC.